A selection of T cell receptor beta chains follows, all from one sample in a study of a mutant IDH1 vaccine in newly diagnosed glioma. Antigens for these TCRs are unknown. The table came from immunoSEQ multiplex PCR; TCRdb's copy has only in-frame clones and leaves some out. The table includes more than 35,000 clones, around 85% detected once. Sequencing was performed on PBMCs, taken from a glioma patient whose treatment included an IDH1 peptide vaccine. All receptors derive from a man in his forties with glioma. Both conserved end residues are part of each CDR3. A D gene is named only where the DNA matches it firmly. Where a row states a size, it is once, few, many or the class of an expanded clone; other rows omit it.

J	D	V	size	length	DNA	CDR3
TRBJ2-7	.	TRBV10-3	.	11	TGTGCCATCAGTGCTGCGTACGAGCAGTACTTC	CAISAAYEQYF
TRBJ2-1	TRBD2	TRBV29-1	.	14	TGCAGCGTGGCTAGCGGGACTATATACAATGAGCAGTTCTTC	CSVASGTIYNEQFF
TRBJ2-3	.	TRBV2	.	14	TGTGCCAGCGGAAGGGACACCGGCACAGATACGCAGTATTTT	CASGRDTGTDTQYF
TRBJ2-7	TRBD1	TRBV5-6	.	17	TGTGCCAGCAACTACGCCCCCTTCAGGGGGAGATCTACCGGGCAGTACTTC	CASNYAPFRGRSTGQYF
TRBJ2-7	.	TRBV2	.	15	TGTGCCAGCAGTGAAGGAGGAGGAGGGGTCTACGAGCAGTACTTC	CASSEGGGGVYEQYF
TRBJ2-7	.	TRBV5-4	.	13	TGTGCCAGCAGAGGTACAGGTTCCTACGAGCAGTACTTC	CASRGTGSYEQYF
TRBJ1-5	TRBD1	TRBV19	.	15	TGTGCCAGTAACCGACAGGGGAGGTTCGATCAGCCCCAGCATTTT	CASNRQGRFDQPQHF
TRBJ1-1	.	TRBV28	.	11	TGTGCCAGCAGAAAAAGGGAGTTAGCTTTCTTT	CASRKRELAFF
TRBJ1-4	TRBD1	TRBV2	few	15	TGTGCCAGCAGTGGGCGACAGGGGGCGAATAGTAAACTGTTTTTT	CASSGRQGANSKLFF
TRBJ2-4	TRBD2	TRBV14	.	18	TGTGCCAGCAGTCCCGGAGGACTAGCGGGATATGGCAAAAACATTCAGTACTTC	CASSPGGLAGYGKNIQYF
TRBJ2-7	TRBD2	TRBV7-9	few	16	TGTGCCAGCAGCCTGGAAAGGGGACTAGCGGGAAACGAGCAGTACTTC	CASSLERGLAGNEQYF
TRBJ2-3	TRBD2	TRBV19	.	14	TGTGCCAGTACTGTAAGCGGGACCGAATATACGCAGTATTTT	CASTVSGTEYTQYF
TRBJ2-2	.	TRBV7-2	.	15	TGTGCCAGCACCTGGGGCAGGGTGGACACCGGGGAGCTGTTTTTT	CASTWGRVDTGELFF
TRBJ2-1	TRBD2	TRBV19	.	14	TGTGCCAGTACCCCCACTAGCGCGTACAATGAGCAGTTCTTC	CASTPTSAYNEQFF
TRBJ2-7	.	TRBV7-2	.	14	TGTGCCAGCAGCTTAGGGGGGATATCCTACGAGCAGTACTTC	CASSLGGISYEQYF
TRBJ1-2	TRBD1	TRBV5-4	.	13	TGTGCCAGCAGCGCAGGACAGGGCTATGGCTACACCTTC	CASSAGQGYGYTF
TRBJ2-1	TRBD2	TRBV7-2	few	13	TGTGCCAGCAGCTTCGGACTAGTGAGGGAGCAGTTCTTC	CASSFGLVREQFF
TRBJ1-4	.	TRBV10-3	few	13	TGTGCCATCAGTGGGGAGTACGATGAAAAACTGTTTTTT	CAISGEYDEKLFF
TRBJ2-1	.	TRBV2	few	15	TGTGCCAGCAGTCCTGACAGGAGGCAGAACAATGAGCAGTTCTTC	CASSPDRRQNNEQFF
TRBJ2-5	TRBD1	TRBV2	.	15	TGTGCCAGCAGCAAAGTGGGGACAGTCATAGAGACCCAGTACTTC	CASSKVGTVIETQYF
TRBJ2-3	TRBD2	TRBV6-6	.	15	TGTGCCAGCAGAACTAGCGGGAGGGCCGGAGATACGCAGTATTTT	CASRTSGRAGDTQYF
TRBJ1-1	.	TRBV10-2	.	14	TGCGCCAGCAGTGCGACAAAATTGAACACTGAAGCTTTCTTT	CASSATKLNTEAFF
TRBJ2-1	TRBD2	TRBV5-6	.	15	TGTGCCAGCAGCTTGCCGGCTAGCGGGAGCAATGAGCAGTTCTTC	CASSLPASGSNEQFF
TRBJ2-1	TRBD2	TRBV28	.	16	TGTGCCAGCAGTCCCCTAAGGGGACTAGATGTGAATGAGCAGTTCTTC	CASSPLRGLDVNEQFF
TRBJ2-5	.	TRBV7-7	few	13	TGTGCCAGCAGCCCCCACCCTCAAGAGACCCAGTACTTC	CASSPHPQETQYF
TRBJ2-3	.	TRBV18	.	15	TGTGCCAGCTCACTTACTAGTATGGACACAGATACGCAGTATTTT	CASSLTSMDTDTQYF
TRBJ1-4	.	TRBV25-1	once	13	TGTGCCAGCAGAACAGGGATCTTGGAAAAACTGTTTTTT	CASRTGILEKLFF
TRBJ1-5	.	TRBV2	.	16	TGTGCCAGCAGGCCTTGGGGGGTTGATAGCAATCAGCCCCAGCATTTT	CASRPWGVDSNQPQHF
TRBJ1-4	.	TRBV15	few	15	TGTGCCACCAGCAGGGCCGGGGGGGGCAATGAAAAACTGTTTTTT	CATSRAGGGNEKLFF
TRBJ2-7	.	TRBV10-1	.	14	TGCGCCAGCAGTCCCCTGGGATCCTCCTACGAGCAGTACTTC	CASSPLGSSYEQYF
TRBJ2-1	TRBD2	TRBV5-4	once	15	TGTGCCAGCAGCCCCCCGGGTAGCGGGAGCAATGAGCAGTTCTTC	CASSPPGSGSNEQFF
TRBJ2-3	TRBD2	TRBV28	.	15	TGTGCCAGCAGTGAAGCGGGAGTAAACCAAGATACGCAGTATTTT	CASSEAGVNQDTQYF
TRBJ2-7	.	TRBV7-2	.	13	TGTGCCAGCAGCTTAGGGGCTGACAGGGGAGGGTTATTC	CASSLGADRGGLF
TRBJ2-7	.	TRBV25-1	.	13	TGTGCCAGCGCGGGGCCGGGGCTTTACGAGCAGTACTTC	CASAGPGLYEQYF
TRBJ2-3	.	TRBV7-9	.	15	TGTGCCGGGGGCCACGGCCGATTGAGAGCAGATACGCAGTATTTT	CAGGHGRLRADTQYF
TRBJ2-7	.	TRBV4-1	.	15	TGCGCCAGCAGCCAAGAAACCTCAGGGACCTACGAGCAGTACTTC	CASSQETSGTYEQYF
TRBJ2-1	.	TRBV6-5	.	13	TGTGCCAGCAGACTCAGGGGGGGTAATGAGCAGTTCTTC	CASRLRGGNEQFF
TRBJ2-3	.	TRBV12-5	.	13	TGTGCTAGTGGTTTGGACCTCACAGATACGCAGTATTTT	CASGLDLTDTQYF
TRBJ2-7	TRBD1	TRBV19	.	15	TGTGCCAGTAGTAATCCGGGACAGGCTTCCTACGAGCAGTACTTC	CASSNPGQASYEQYF
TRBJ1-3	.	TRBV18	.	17	TGTGCCAGCTCACCAATGGTTTCGGGAATCTCTGGAAACACCATATATTTT	CASSPMVSGISGNTIYF
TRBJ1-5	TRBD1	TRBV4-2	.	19	TGTGCCAGCAGCCAAGATCCGGGACAGGGGTTCAGAAGGCGTCAGCCCCAGCATTTT	CASSQDPGQGFRRRQPQHF
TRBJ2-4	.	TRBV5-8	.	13	TGTGCCAGCAGGCGTCCAGGGGATAACATTCAGTACTTC	CASRRPGDNIQYF
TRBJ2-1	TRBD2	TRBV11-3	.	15	TGTGCCAGCAGCCCTGAAGTAGCGGGAGGCAATGAGCAGTTCTTC	CASSPEVAGGNEQFF
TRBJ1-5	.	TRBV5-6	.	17	TGTGCCAGCAGCTCGCTGGGCCATACAGCTAGCAATCAGCCCCAGCATTTT	CASSSLGHTASNQPQHF
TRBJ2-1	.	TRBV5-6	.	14	TGTGCCAGCAGCCCACCAACCCCAAACAATGAGCAGTTCTTC	CASSPPTPNNEQFF
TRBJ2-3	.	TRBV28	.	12	TGTGCCAGCAGCCAACAGGGAGGTACGCAGTATTTT	CASSQQGGTQYF
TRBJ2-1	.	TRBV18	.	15	TGTGCCAGCTCACCAAACCCAGAGGTTTACAATGAGCAGTTCTTC	CASSPNPEVYNEQFF
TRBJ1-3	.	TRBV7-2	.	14	TGTGCCAGCAGCGCTGGAGCAGCTGGAAACACCATATATTTT	CASSAGAAGNTIYF
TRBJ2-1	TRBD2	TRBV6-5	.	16	TGTGCCAGCAGTTATGAAGGCGGGAGCTCCTACAATGAGCAGTTCTTC	CASSYEGGSSYNEQFF
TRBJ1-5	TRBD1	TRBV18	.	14	TGTGCCAGCTCAACGACAGGGAACAATCAGCCCCAGCATTTT	CASSTTGNNQPQHF
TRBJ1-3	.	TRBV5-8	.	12	TGTGCCAGCAGCTGGGAGGGCAACACCATATATTTT	CASSWEGNTIYF
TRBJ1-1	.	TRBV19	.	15	TGTGCCAGTAGTATTCTCGGGGGGGGGAACACTGAAGCTTTCTTT	CASSILGGGNTEAFF
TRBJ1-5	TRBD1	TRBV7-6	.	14	TGTGCCAGCAGCTTAACAGGGGCTGGGGGGCCCCAGCATTTT	CASSLTGAGGPQHF
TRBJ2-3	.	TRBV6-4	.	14	TGTGCCAGCAGCCCGGGATTTAGCACAGATACGCAGTATTTT	CASSPGFSTDTQYF
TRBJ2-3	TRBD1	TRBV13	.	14	TGTGCCAGCAGCTCAGGACAGGCCACAGATACGCAGTATTTT	CASSSGQATDTQYF
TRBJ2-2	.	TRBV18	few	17	TGTGCCAGCTCACCGGCTAGCGTTAAAGGGGACACCGGGGAGCTGTTTTTT	CASSPASVKGDTGELFF
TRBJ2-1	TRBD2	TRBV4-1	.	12	TGCGCCAGCAGCCAGAGGAGGGACTACCAGTTCTTC	CASSQRRDYQFF
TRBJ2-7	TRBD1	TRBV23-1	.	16	TGCGCCAGCAGTCAAATTAAGGGGACAGGATTCTACGAGCAGTACTTC	CASSQIKGTGFYEQYF
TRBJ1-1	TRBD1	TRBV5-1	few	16	TGCGCCAGCGCTCCTGGGCCCGGGACAGGGGCGTTGGAAGCTTTCTTT	CASAPGPGTGALEAFF
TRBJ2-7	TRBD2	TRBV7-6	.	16	TGTGCCAGCGCCACGTCAGGCGGGAGGGCCCGGGGGGAGCAGTACTTC	CASATSGGRARGEQYF